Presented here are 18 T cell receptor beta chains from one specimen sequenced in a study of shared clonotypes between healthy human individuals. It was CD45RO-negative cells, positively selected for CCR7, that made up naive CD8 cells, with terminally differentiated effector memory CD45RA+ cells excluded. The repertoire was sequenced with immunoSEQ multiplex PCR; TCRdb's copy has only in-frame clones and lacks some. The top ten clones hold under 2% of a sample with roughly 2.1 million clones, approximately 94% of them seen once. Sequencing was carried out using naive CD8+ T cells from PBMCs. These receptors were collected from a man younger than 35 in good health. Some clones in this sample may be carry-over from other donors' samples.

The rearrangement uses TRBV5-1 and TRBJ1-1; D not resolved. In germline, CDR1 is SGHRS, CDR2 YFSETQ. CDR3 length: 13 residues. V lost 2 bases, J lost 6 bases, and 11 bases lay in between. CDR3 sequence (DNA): TGCGCCAGCAGCTTAGGAAGTAGTGCTGAAGCTTTCTTT. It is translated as CASSLGSSAEAFF.

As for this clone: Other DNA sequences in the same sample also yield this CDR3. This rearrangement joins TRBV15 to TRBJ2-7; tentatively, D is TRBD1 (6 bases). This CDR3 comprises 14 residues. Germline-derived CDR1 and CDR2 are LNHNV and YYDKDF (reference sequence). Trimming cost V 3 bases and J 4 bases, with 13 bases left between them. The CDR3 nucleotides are TGTGCCACCAGCAGGGGCACAGGGTCATACGAGCAGTACTTC. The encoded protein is CATSRGTGSYEQYF.

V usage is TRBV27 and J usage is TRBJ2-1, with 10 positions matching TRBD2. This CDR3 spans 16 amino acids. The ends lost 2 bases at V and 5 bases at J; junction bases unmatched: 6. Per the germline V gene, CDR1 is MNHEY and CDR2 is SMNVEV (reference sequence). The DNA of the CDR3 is TGTGCCAGCAGTTTACAGCGGGAGGGCCTCGACAATGAGCAGTTCTTC. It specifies CASSLQREGLDNEQFF.

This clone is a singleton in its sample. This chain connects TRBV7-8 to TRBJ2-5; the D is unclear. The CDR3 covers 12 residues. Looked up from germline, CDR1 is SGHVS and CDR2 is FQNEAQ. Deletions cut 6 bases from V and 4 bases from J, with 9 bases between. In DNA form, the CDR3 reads TGTGCCAGCAGATGGATTTTAGAGACCCAGTACTTC. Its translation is CASRWILETQYF.

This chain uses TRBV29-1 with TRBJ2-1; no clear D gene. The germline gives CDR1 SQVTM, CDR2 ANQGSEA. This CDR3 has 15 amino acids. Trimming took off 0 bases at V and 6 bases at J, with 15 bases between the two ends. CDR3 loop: CSVEDRAGRTNEQFF. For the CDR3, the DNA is TGCAGCGTTGAAGATCGGGCTGGCAGGACCAATGAGCAGTTCTTC.

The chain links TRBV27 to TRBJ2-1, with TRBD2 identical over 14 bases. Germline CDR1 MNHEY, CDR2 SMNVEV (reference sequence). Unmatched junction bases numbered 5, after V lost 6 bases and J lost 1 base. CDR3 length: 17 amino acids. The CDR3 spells CASSIRTSGGSYNEQFF. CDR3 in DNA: TGTGCCAGCAGCATTAGGACTAGCGGGGGGTCCTACAATGAGCAGTTCTTC.

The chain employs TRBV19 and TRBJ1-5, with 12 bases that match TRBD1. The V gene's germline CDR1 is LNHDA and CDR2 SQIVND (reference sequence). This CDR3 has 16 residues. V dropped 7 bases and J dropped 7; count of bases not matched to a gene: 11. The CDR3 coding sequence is TGTGCCAGTAAAACACCGGGACAGGGGGCAGGGCAGCCCCAGCATTTT. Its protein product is CASKTPGQGAGQPQHF.

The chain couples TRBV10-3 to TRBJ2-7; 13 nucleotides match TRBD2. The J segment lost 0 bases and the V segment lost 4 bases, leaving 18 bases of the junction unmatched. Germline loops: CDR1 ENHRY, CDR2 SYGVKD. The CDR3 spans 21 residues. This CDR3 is CAISGYRPGTSGTGFSYEQYF. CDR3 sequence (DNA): TGTGCCATCAGTGGCTACAGACCCGGGACTAGCGGGACTGGTTTCTCCTACGAGCAGTACTTC.

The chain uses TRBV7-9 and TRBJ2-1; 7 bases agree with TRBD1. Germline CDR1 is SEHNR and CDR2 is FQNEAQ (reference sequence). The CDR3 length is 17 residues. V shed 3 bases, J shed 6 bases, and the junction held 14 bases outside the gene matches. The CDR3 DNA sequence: TGTGCCAGCAGCTTCCTCACCGGACAGGAATCAACCAATGAGCAGTTCTTC. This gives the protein CASSFLTGQESTNEQFF. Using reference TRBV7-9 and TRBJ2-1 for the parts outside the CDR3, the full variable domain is DTGVSQNPRHKITKRGQNVTFRCDPISEHNRLYWYRQTLGQGPEFLTYFQNEAQLEKSRLLSDRFSAERPKGSFSTLEIQRTEQGDSAMYLCASSFLTGQESTNEQFFGPGTRLTVL.

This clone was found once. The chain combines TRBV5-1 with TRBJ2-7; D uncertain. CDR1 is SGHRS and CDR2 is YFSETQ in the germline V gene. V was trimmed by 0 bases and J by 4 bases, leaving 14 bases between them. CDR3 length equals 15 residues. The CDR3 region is CASSLGPFSKYEQYF. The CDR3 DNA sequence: TGCGCCAGCAGCTTGGGCCCGTTCTCGAAGTACGAGCAGTACTTC.

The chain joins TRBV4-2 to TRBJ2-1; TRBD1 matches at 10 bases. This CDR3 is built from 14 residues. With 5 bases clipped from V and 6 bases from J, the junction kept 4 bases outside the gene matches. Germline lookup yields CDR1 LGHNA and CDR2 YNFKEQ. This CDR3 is CASSIRTGGNEQFF. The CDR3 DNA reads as TGTGCCAGCAGCATCCGGACAGGGGGCAATGAGCAGTTCTTC.

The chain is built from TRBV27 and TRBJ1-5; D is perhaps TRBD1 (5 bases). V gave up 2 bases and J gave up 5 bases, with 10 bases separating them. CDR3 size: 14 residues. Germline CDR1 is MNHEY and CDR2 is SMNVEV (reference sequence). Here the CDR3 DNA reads TGTGCCAGCAGTTTAAGGGCAGGGCATCAGCCCCAGCATTTT. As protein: CASSLRAGHQPQHF.

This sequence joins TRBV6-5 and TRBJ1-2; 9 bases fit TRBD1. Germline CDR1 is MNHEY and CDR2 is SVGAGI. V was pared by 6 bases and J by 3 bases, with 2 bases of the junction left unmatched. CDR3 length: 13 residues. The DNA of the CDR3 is TGTGCCAGCAGGGGACAGGGCGACTATGGCTACACCTTC. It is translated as CASRGQGDYGYTF.

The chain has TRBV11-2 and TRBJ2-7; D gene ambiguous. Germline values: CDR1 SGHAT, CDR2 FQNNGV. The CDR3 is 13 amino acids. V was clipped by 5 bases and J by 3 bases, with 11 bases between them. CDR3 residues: CASSPQGIYEQYF. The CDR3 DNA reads TGTGCCAGCAGCCCCCAAGGCATCTACGAGCAGTACTTC.

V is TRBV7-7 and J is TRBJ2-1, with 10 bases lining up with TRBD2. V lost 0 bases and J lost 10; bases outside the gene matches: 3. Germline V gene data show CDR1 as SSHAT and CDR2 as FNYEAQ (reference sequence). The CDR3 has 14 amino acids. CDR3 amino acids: CASSLAGGLAEQFF. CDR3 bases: TGTGCCAGCAGCTTAGCCGGGGGACTAGCGGAGCAGTTCTTC.

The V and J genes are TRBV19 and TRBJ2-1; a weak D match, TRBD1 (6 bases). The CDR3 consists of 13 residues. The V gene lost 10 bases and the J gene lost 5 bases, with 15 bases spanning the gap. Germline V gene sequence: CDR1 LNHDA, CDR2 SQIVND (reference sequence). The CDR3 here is CATKTGYNNEQFF. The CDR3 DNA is TGTGCCACAAAAACAGGGTACAACAATGAGCAGTTCTTC.

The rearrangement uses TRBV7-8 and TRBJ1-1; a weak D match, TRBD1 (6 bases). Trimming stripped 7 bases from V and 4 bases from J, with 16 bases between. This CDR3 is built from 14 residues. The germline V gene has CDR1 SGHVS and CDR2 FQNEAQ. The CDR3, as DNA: TGTGCCAGCACCCTTGGGGGGGGGCTCACTGAAGCTTTCTTT. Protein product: CASTLGGGLTEAFF.

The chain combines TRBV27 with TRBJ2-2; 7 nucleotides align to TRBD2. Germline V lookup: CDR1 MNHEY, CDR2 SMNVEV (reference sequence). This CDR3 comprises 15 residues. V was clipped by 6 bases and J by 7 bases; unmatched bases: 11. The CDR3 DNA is TGTGCCAGCAGAACCGGGGGGTTTGGTGGCGGGGAGCTGTTTTTT. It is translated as CASRTGGFGGGELFF.